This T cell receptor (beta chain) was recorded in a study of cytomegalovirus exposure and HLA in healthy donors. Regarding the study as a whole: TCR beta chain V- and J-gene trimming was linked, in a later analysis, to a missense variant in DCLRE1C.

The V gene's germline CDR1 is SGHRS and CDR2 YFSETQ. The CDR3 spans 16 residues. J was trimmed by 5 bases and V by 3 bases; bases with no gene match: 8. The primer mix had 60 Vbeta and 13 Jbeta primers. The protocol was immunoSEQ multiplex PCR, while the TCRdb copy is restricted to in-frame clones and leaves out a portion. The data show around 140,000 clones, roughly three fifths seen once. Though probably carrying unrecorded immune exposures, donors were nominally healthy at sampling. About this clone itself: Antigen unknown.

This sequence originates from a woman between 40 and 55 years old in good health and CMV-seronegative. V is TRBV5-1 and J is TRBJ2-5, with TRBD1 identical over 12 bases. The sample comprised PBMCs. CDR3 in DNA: TGCGCCAGCAGCTCCGGGACAGGGGGCTTGGGGGAGACCCAGTACTTC. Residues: CASSSGTGGLGETQYF.